This TCR beta chain was sequenced for a study of T cell responses to AZD1222 COVID-19 vaccine. Study-wide background: Second-dose intervals near 4 or 12 weeks were combined. Findings of the study overall: Donors were chiefly white British, with a greater number of females, and clonal diversity was perhaps underestimated. Across the whole spike, CD4 TCRs peaked at regions 160-218 and 743-854. Spike-specific TCR breadth and depth rose after two AZD1222 doses.

Germline V lookup: CDR1 SGHAT, CDR2 FQNNGV. This CDR3 is built from 15 residues. V gave up 1 base and J gave up 5 bases, with 12 bases separating them. Generated by immunoSEQ multiplex PCR, the TCRdb table keeps only in-frame clones and is missing some. Counted here are roughly 100,000 clones, approximately 88% occurring once; the ten biggest clones make up more than 6.5%. Points on this clone: No antigen is known for it.

This chain joins TRBV11-2 and TRBJ2-1; D is unresolved. Here the sequenced sample was peripheral blood, taken on day 0 of AZD1222 vaccination. The receptor's source is an adult in good health. Here the CDR3 reads CASSLVMLDNNEQFF. The CDR3 DNA is TGTGCCAGCAGCTTAGTTATGCTAGACAACAATGAGCAGTTCTTC.